Below are 4 T cell receptor beta chains sequenced from a single sample in a study of graft-versus-host responses after intestinal transplantation. These TCRs' antigens remain unknown. Repertoires were generated with immunoSEQ multiplex PCR, while TCRdb's copy carries only in-frame clones and drops some. The sample has roughly 100,000 clones, approximately 84% seen once. The specimen was unstimulated CD4+ T cells sorted from spleen or lymph node cells, collected before intestinal transplant. These receptors all stem from a human donor who received an intestinal transplant.

The chain has TRBV7-3 and TRBJ1-1, with unresolved D. This CDR3 contains 13 residues. Trimming pared 3 bases from V and 0 bases from J, leaving 5 bases between. The germline V gene encodes CDR1 SGHTA and CDR2 FQGTGA. The CDR3 nucleotides read TGTGCCAGCAGCTTCTCTATGAACACTGAAGCTTTCTTT. It translates to CASSFSMNTEAFF.

Written as DNA, the CDR3 is TGTGCCAGCAGCAGGGCCGGGGAGCAGTACTTC. This codes for CASSRAGEQYF. This sequence joins TRBV18 and TRBJ2-7; tentatively, D is TRBD1 (5 bases). CDR1 and CDR2 from the germline V gene are KGHSH and LQKENI. Trimming left V 8 bases short and J 7 bases short, with 12 bases between. This CDR3 is 11 amino acids long. Supplemented by reference TRBV18 and TRBJ2-7, the full variable domain reads NAGVMQNPRHLVRRRGQEARLRCSPMKGHSHVYWYRQLPEEGLKFMVYLQKENIIDESGMPKERFSAEFPKEGPSILRIQQVVRGDSAAYFCASSRAGEQYFGPGTRLTVT.

This clone was seen more than once but under ten times. The chain joins TRBV5-1 to TRBJ2-7, with TRBD1 identical over 9 bases. The length of the CDR3 is 13 residues. Trimming at V came to 4 bases and at J to 5 bases, leaving 4 bases not matched to a gene. Germline values: CDR1 SGHRS, CDR2 YFSETQ. The CDR3 coding sequence is TGCGCCAGCAGCCGGGACAGGGCCAACGAGCAGTACTTC. Residues: CASSRDRANEQYF.

The V gene is TRBV29-1, the J gene TRBJ1-6, with 9 bases matching TRBD1. Trimming cost V 6 bases and J 7 bases; bases outside gene matches: 10. CDR3 length equals 15 residues. Germline V gene sequence: CDR1 SQVTM, CDR2 ANQGSEA. This chain's CDR3 is CSVRNDGTGNSPLHF. The CDR3 bases are TGCAGCGTGAGGAACGATGGGACAGGGAATTCACCCCTCCACTTT.